Shown below are 23 T cell receptor beta chains from a single sample sequenced in a study of CD8+ T cells in alopecia areata. Extraction of RNA preceded its reverse transcription into cDNA, which served as the sequencing template. Using immunoSEQ multiplex PCR, the repertoire was profiled, and TCRdb retains in-frame clones only, with some absent. This sample has 150,000 to 200,000 clones, with roughly 60% found just once. Treatment specified: oral pan-JAK inhibitor, 5-10 mg twice daily. Sequences were derived from CD4+ T cells sorted from blood, sampled at week 24, from a patient treated with tofacitinib. The receptors come from a human donor with alopecia areata.

As concerns this clone: At the DNA level, this CDR3 is encoded by other sequences in the same sample as well. V is TRBV29-1 and J is TRBJ1-1; 7 bases map to TRBD1. J gave up 3 bases and V 6 bases, and 4 bases lay outside the gene matches. This CDR3 comprises 12 residues. The germline gives CDR1 SQVTM, CDR2 ANQGSEA. In DNA form, the CDR3 reads TGCAGCGTCGAGGGACAGTACACTGAAGCTTTCTTT. This encodes CSVEGQYTEAFF.

This clone was counted between two and nine times. V gene TRBV18 combines with J gene TRBJ1-1, with D unclear. Germline CDR1 reads KGHSH; CDR2 reads LQKENI. There are 14 residues in the CDR3. V was shortened by 0 bases and J by 4 bases, with 9 bases between the two germline ends. CDR3 sequence: CASSPPGGFTEAFF. For the CDR3, the DNA is TGTGCCAGCTCACCACCCGGAGGGTTCACTGAAGCTTTCTTT.

The chain is built from TRBV4-2 and TRBJ1-5, with 8 bases fitting TRBD1. V lost 5 bases and J lost 4; bases outside the gene matches: 7. Germline V gene lookup returns CDR1 LGHNA and CDR2 YNFKEQ. CDR3 size: 15 residues. The DNA for the CDR3 is TGTGCCAGCAGCGGCCGGACAGGGCCGAATCAGCCCCAGCATTTT. This gives the protein CASSGRTGPNQPQHF.

This chain connects TRBV2 to TRBJ2-7, with 9 bases lining up with TRBD1. This CDR3 has 15 amino acids. V was pared by 5 bases and J by 5 bases, with 10 bases of the junction left unmatched. CDR1 is SNHLY, CDR2 FYNNEI, per germline. CDR3 loop: CASSNRRTGADEQYF. The CDR3 DNA follows: TGTGCCAGCAGTAACAGACGGACAGGGGCAGACGAGCAGTACTTC.

The chain recombines TRBV2 with TRBJ1-4; a weak D match, TRBD1 (5 bases). Germline V lookup: CDR1 SNHLY, CDR2 FYNNEI. This CDR3 has 15 amino acids. V dropped 4 bases and J dropped 5 bases, with 14 bases sitting between them. The CDR3 nucleotides read TGTGCCAGCAGTGTGCACGGGACGGACAATGAAAAACTGTTTTTT. It is translated as CASSVHGTDNEKLFF.

CDR3 region: CASSGTSTWGTQYF. CDR3 sequence (DNA): TGTGCCAGCAGTGGTACAAGTACTTGGGGGACCCAGTACTTC. This chain uses TRBV28 with TRBJ2-5; D unclear. This CDR3 comprises 14 residues. Germline values: CDR1 MDHEN, CDR2 SYDVKM. V gave up 5 bases and J gave up 7 bases, with 17 bases separating them.

The chain couples TRBV29-1 to TRBJ2-7; the D gene could be TRBD1 or TRBD2 (6 bases each). V was trimmed by 7 bases and J by 7 bases, leaving 20 bases between them. The germline CDR1 and CDR2 sequences are SQVTM and ANQGSEA. The CDR3 is 13 residues long. CDR3 residues: CSARQELGGEQYF. The CDR3 DNA follows: TGCAGCGCAAGACAGGAACTCGGAGGGGAGCAGTACTTC.

This clone appeared a single time. This chain uses TRBV30 with TRBJ1-2; 10 positions agree with TRBD1. Germline V CDR1 and CDR2: GTSNPN, SVGIG (reference sequence). This CDR3 is 14 amino acids long. V was clipped by 3 bases and J by 3 bases; unmatched bases: 4. The CDR3 DNA reads TGTGCCTGGAGGACCGGGACAGGGGACTATGGCTACACCTTC. Its protein product is CAWRTGTGDYGYTF.

This clone was counted once. J is TRBJ2-7 and V is TRBV11-2; the D gene is possibly TRBD1 (6 bases). Trimming cost V 3 bases and J 5 bases, with 11 bases left between them. The CDR3 extends over 13 amino acids. In germline, CDR1 is SGHAT, CDR2 FQNNGV. Here the CDR3 reads CASSFTRGHEQYF. The CDR3 region has the DNA TGTGCCAGCAGCTTTACCAGGGGCCACGAGCAGTACTTC.

This clone has just a few counts. V gene TRBV10-3 combines with J gene TRBJ2-7, with 8 bases identical to TRBD1. Trimming removed 6 bases from V and 2 bases from J; junction bases left unmatched: 3. Germline V CDR1 and CDR2: ENHRY, SYGVKD. The CDR3 extends over 13 amino acids. The CDR3 DNA reads as TGTGCCATCAGGTTACAGGGGGCCTACGAGCAGTACTTC. It is translated as CAIRLQGAYEQYF.

The rearrangement uses TRBV30 and TRBJ1-2; 9 nucleotides line up with TRBD1. CDR1 is GTSNPN and CDR2 is SVGIG in the germline V gene (reference sequence). The CDR3 is 13 amino acids. The junction had 5 bases not matched to a gene; V was cut back by 2 bases and J by 7 bases. Written as DNA, the CDR3 is TGTGCCTGGAGTACCGGGACAGGGTTTGGCTACACCTTC. Its protein is CAWSTGTGFGYTF.

This clone showed up just a few times. This chain joins TRBV7-2 and TRBJ1-1; D gene uncertain. Germline CDR1 reads SGHTA; CDR2 reads FQGNSA. With 6 bases removed from V and 4 bases from J, the gap between germline ends came to 12 bases. This CDR3 contains 13 residues. This CDR3 reads CASRGWMGTEAFF. The CDR3 nucleotides are TGTGCCAGCAGGGGTTGGATGGGCACTGAAGCTTTCTTT.

The chain uses TRBV30 and TRBJ1-1; D gene uncertain. V shed 3 bases and J shed 1 base, with 6 bases lying between them. CDR3 length: 12 amino acids. Germline CDR1 and CDR2: GTSNPN and SVGIG (reference sequence). The CDR3 DNA follows: TGTGCCTGGAGCCTGAAGAACACTGAAGCTTTCTTT. Translating it yields CAWSLKNTEAFF.

This clone was found a few times. The chain couples TRBV7-2 to TRBJ2-2; 13 bases align to TRBD2. J lost 3 bases, V lost 3 bases, and 7 bases had no gene match. The CDR3 is 18 amino acids. The V gene's germline CDR1 is SGHTA and CDR2 FQGNSA. CDR3 coding DNA: TGTGCCAGCAGCTTTCCTAGGACTAGCGGGGGATACACCGGGGAGCTGTTTTTT. It encodes CASSFPRTSGGYTGELFF.

The chain employs TRBV29-1 and TRBJ1-2, with a tentative D call TRBD1 (5 bases). The germline CDR1 and CDR2 sequences are SQVTM and ANQGSEA. This CDR3 is 13 amino acids long. CDR3 in amino acids: CSGRVGQDYGYTF. The DNA for the CDR3 is TGCAGTGGCAGGGTGGGGCAGGACTATGGCTACACCTTC.

This clone was observed a few times. This chain joins TRBV7-6 and TRBJ1-1; perhaps TRBD1 as D (6 bases). Between the trimmed V and J ends, which lost 5 bases and 3 bases, there was a span of 16 bases. Germline V CDR1 and CDR2: SGHVS, FNYEAQ. The CDR3 is 15 residues long. This chain's CDR3 is CASSQTGGLDTEAFF. CDR3 DNA: TGTGCCAGCAGCCAGACGGGGGGGCTAGACACTGAAGCTTTCTTT.

The chain joins TRBV7-7 to TRBJ2-1, with D uncertain. Germline V gene lookup returns CDR1 SSHAT and CDR2 FNYEAQ (reference sequence). The CDR3 is 17 residues long. Trimming stripped 5 bases from V and 0 bases from J, with 17 bases between. The CDR3 sequence: CASSLDPPSSSYNEQFF. CDR3 nucleotide sequence: TGTGCCAGCAGCCTGGACCCTCCCTCAAGCTCCTACAATGAGCAGTTCTTC. Variable domain in full (rest from reference TRBV7-7 and TRBJ2-1): GAGVSQSPRYKVTKRGQDVTLRCDPISSHATLYWYQQALGQGPEFLTYFNYEAQPDKSGLPSDRFSAERPEGSISTLTIQRTEQRDSAMYRCASSLDPPSSSYNEQFFGPGTRLTVL.

This clone was seen only a few times. The gene calls are TRBV27 and TRBJ2-5; the D call may be TRBD1 or TRBD2 (5 bases each). Germline CDR1 and CDR2: MNHEY and SMNVEV (reference sequence). V was cut by 2 bases and J by 4 bases, with 11 bases left in between. The CDR3 runs to 14 residues. For the CDR3, the DNA is TGTGCCAGCAGTTTAAGCCGGGGCGGAGAGACCCAGTACTTC. It codes for CASSLSRGGETQYF.

The chain recombines TRBV2 with TRBJ2-7; D uncertain. CDR1 is SNHLY and CDR2 is FYNNEI in the germline V gene. V was cut by 4 bases and J by 0 bases, with 10 bases left in between. This CDR3 is 14 amino acids long. The DNA of the CDR3 is TGTGCCAGCAGTGCTGGTCTGAGCTCCTACGAGCAGTACTTC. Its protein product is CASSAGLSSYEQYF.

This rearrangement joins TRBV7-8 to TRBJ1-6; D is ambiguous. Germline V gene data show CDR1 as SGHVS and CDR2 as FQNEAQ. V was trimmed by 3 bases and J by 9 bases, leaving 12 bases between them. CDR3 length: 14 residues. The CDR3: CASSLDVLFSPLHF. The CDR3 region has the DNA TGTGCCAGCAGCTTGGACGTTTTATTTTCACCCCTCCACTTT.

The rearrangement joins TRBV6-1 to TRBJ2-4; the D gene is possibly TRBD1 (5 bases). The germline V gene has CDR1 MNHNS and CDR2 SASEGT. V was clipped by 6 bases and J by 0 bases, with 9 bases between them. The CDR3 is 14 amino acids. The CDR3 DNA reads as TGTGCCAGCAGACAGGTCTTAGCCAAAAACATTCAGTACTTC. Encoded protein: CASRQVLAKNIQYF.

A word on this clone: Other DNA sequences of this sample code for an identical CDR3. The V gene is TRBV29-1, the J gene TRBJ1-1; TRBD1 is a possible D gene (5 bases). There are 12 residues in the CDR3. Germline CDR1 and CDR2: SQVTM and ANQGSEA. Deletions cut 4 bases from V and 0 bases from J, with 6 bases between. CDR3 bases: TGCAGCGTTGGACAGTTGAACACTGAAGCTTTCTTT. The encoded protein is CSVGQLNTEAFF.

A few counts support this clone. The rearrangement links TRBV4-3 to TRBJ2-5, with 7 positions matching TRBD1. Gene TRBJ2-7 matches the end of the DNA better, so the J call may be wrong. Looked up from germline, CDR1 is LGHNA and CDR2 is YSLEER. This CDR3 comprises 15 residues. The CDR3 nucleotides read TGCGCCAGCAGCCAAGAATGGGACAGATCCTACGAGCAGTACTTC. This codes for CASSQEWDRSYEQYF.